The present TCR beta chain was sequenced within a study of cytomegalovirus exposure and HLA in healthy donors. General study results and limits: It was confirmed in vitro that a few of the CMV-associated chains were specific for CMV antigens.

Germline CDR1 is PRHDT and CDR2 is FYEKMQ (reference sequence). The CDR3 extends over 19 amino acids. The junction had 13 bases not matched to a gene; V was cut back by 5 bases and J by 0 bases. The method was immunoSEQ multiplex PCR; TCRdb's version includes in-frame clones alone and lacks a portion of them. The table records 90,000 to 100,000 clones, about 90% of them present only once. In regard to this clone: Its antigen is undetermined.

The source material was PBMCs. The chain combines TRBV13 with TRBJ2-4, with 10 nucleotides matching TRBD2. The source is a man between 18 and 29 years old in good health and CMV-seropositive. CDR3 sequence reads: CASSASSGGNDLAKNIQYF. CDR3 nucleotide sequence: TGTGCCAGCAGCGCGTCTAGCGGGGGAAACGACCTAGCCAAAAACATTCAGTACTTC.